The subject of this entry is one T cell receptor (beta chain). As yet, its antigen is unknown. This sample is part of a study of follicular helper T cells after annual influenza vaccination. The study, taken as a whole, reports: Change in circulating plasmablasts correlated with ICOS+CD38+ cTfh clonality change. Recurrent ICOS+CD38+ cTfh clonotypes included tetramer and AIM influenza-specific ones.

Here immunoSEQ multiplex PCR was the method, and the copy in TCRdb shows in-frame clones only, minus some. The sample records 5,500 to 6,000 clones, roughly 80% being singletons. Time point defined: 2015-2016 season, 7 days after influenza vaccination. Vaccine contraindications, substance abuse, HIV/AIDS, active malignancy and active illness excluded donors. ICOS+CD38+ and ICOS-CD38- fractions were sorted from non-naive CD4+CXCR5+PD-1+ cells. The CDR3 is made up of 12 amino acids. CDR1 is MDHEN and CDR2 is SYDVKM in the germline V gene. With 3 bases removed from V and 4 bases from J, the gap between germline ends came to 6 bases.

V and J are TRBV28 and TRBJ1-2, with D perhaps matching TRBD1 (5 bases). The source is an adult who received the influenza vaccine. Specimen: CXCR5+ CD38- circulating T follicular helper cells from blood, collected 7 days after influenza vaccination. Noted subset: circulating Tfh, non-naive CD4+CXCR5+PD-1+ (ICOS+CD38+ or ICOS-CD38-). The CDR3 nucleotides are TGTGCCAGCAGTTTTCAGGGCTATGGCTACACCTTC. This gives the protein CASSFQGYGYTF.